The clone carrying this TCR beta chain came up many times. Antigen unknown. These data belong to a study of metastatic and nonmetastatic thyroid tumors. Overall study context: Thyroid patients, malignant and benign, had repertoires compared across blood and tumor or nodule tissue. Study-wide points: Benign nodules were reported to have significantly lower TCR beta diversity than malignant thyroid tumors, in blood and tumor.

TCRdb reanalyzed the PCR reads with MiXCR. The table lists approximately 30,000 clones, approximately 15% of them singletons. Thyroid surgery was performed in patients who had received no treatment beforehand. The length of the CDR3 is 16 residues. The V and J ends lost 0 bases and 2 bases respectively, with 13 bases between them. CDR1 MGHRA and CDR2 YSYEKL come from the germline V gene. V gene TRBV4-1 combines with J gene TRBJ2-5; D may be TRBD1 or TRBD2 (5 bases each). Material: blood. The receptor was isolated from a female donor with papillary thyroid cancer or a benign thyroid nodule (not recorded which). Some clones in this sample may be carry-over from other donors' samples. CDR3 loop: CASSQDPRGAQETQYF. The CDR3 region has the DNA TGCGCCAGCAGCCAAGATCCACGGGGCGCTCAAGAGACCCAGTACTTC.